These 27 T cell receptor beta chains share one sample of origin, sequenced in a study of blood T cell repertoires in COVID-19. TCRdb keeps only in-frame clones here, not all; method: immunoSEQ multiplex PCR. Counted here are about 160,000 clones, about 74% occurring once; the ten biggest clones make up roughly 8.4%. The material sequenced was peripheral blood. The receptors were sampled from a man aged 55-75 years with acute or convalescent COVID-19.

J is TRBJ2-2 and V is TRBV9; TRBD1 agrees at 11 bases. This CDR3 is built from 15 residues. Per germline, CDR1 SGDLS and CDR2 YYNGEE. With V trimmed by 5 bases and J by 5 bases, 5 bases remained unmatched. The CDR3 region has the DNA TGTGCCAGCAGTAGGACAGGGGGCAATACCGGGGAGCTGTTTTTT. Translated: CASSRTGGNTGELFF.

This chain uses TRBV19 with TRBJ2-5; D may be TRBD1 (5 bases). With 1 base removed from V and 4 bases from J, the gap between germline ends came to 13 bases. This CDR3 is built from 15 residues. Germline V gene data show CDR1 as LNHDA and CDR2 as SQIVND (reference sequence). The CDR3 bases are TGTGCCAGTAGTATAGGCGGCAGGGTGGGAGAGACCCAGTACTTC. This sequence encodes CASSIGGRVGETQYF.

This clone was seen a single time. The CDR3: CASSLGTSPDTQYF. CDR3 DNA sequence: TGTGCCAGCAGCTTAGGGACTAGTCCCGATACGCAGTATTTT. The genes are TRBV5-4 and TRBJ2-3; 8 nucleotides match TRBD2. Trimming at V came to 2 bases and at J to 6 bases, leaving 5 bases not matched to a gene. Germline values: CDR1 SGHNT, CDR2 YYREEE (reference sequence). The CDR3 runs 14 residues. The complete variable domain, with remaining parts taken from reference TRBV5-4 and TRBJ2-3, reads ETGVTQSPTHLIKTRGQQVTLRCSSQSGHNTVSWYQQALGQGPQFIFQYYREEENGRGNFPPRFSGLQFPNYSSELNVNALELDDSALYLCASSLGTSPDTQYFGPGTRLTVL.

The chain is built from TRBV6-2 or TRBV6-3 and TRBJ2-3, with unresolved D. V dropped 2 bases and J dropped 2 bases, with 11 bases sitting between them. The CDR3 has 15 amino acids. Germline-derived CDR1 and CDR2 are MNHEY and SVGEGT. CDR3 loop: CASSYIFRVTDTQYF. CDR3 in DNA: TGTGCCAGCAGTTACATTTTCCGGGTCACAGATACGCAGTATTTT.

The J gene is TRBJ1-3, the V gene TRBV6-5; TRBD1 is a possible D gene (6 bases). Germline CDR1 is MNHEY and CDR2 is SVGAGI. V gave up 5 bases and J gave up 6 bases, with 14 bases separating them. The CDR3 consists of 14 residues. CDR3 protein: CASSTGLGVNTIYF. The CDR3 DNA reads TGTGCCAGCAGTACAGGGTTGGGTGTAAACACCATATATTTT.

The chain combines TRBV27 with TRBJ1-5; tentative D call: TRBD1 (5 bases). Germline assignment: CDR1 MNHEY and CDR2 SMNVEV (reference sequence). Between the trimmed V and J ends, which lost 8 bases and 2 bases, there was a span of 13 bases. This CDR3 has 14 amino acids. The CDR3 reads CASASGVGNQPQHF. CDR3 in DNA: TGTGCCAGCGCATCGGGGGTGGGCAATCAGCCCCAGCATTTT.

This chain connects TRBV7-8 to TRBJ1-6, with D unclear. The CDR3 is 15 residues long. Trimming removed 1 base at V and 9 bases at J, with 13 bases between. Germline CDR1 SGHVS, CDR2 FQNEAQ. The CDR3 DNA sequence: TGTGCCAGCAGCTTAGGGTTCGGGAGTGGTTCACCCCTCCACTTT. Amino acid sequence: CASSLGFGSGSPLHF.

In DNA, the CDR3 is TGTGCCAGCAGCTTGGGTTCAAACACTGAAGCTTTCTTT. Translation gives CASSLGSNTEAFF. The chain has TRBV5-4 and TRBJ1-1; unclear D gene. Trimming left V 0 bases short and J 2 bases short, with 5 bases between. CDR1 SGHNT and CDR2 YYREEE come from the germline V gene (reference sequence). This CDR3 is built from 13 residues.

This clone was picked up one time. The chain couples TRBV6-2 or TRBV6-3 to TRBJ1-6; D gene unclear. Germline V gene sequence: CDR1 MNHEY, CDR2 SVGEGT. The CDR3 has 15 residues. V was cut by 2 bases and J by 10 bases, with 15 bases left in between. CDR3 sequence reads: CASSYRSRAESPLHF. In nucleotides, the CDR3 is TGTGCCAGCAGTTACCGTTCGAGGGCGGAATCACCCCTCCACTTT.

V gene TRBV24-1 combines with J gene TRBJ2-5, with D maybe TRBD2 (5 bases). The CDR3 consists of 12 residues. The V end lost 5 bases, the J end lost 5 bases, and 8 bases lay between the germline ends. Germline assignment: CDR1 KGHDR and CDR2 SFDVKD. The CDR3: CATSASGETQYF. The CDR3 region has the DNA TGTGCCACCAGTGCCAGCGGCGAGACCCAGTACTTC.

The CDR3, as DNA: TGCGCCAGCAGCCTCGGACTAGCGGGGGGGCAGGGAGATACGCAGTATTTT. Translation gives CASSLGLAGGQGDTQYF. This chain uses TRBV4-3 with TRBJ2-3; 15 nucleotides agree with TRBD2. The junction had 7 bases not matched to a gene; V was cut back by 4 bases and J by 5 bases. Germline V gene lookup returns CDR1 LGHNA and CDR2 YSLEER. The CDR3 runs 17 residues.

The chain links TRBV5-6 to TRBJ1-1; no firm D call. V was pared by 3 bases and J by 3 bases, with 12 bases between. In germline, CDR1 is SGHDT, CDR2 YYEEEE. CDR3 length: 14 residues. In DNA, the CDR3 is TGTGCCAGCAGCTCCTACGGTCGGGACACTGAAGCTTTCTTT. This sequence encodes CASSSYGRDTEAFF.

This clone showed up just a few times. V gene TRBV10-2 combines with J gene TRBJ2-7, with D possibly TRBD2 on 5 matching bases. This CDR3 is 13 amino acids long. Trimming took off 2 bases at V and 6 bases at J, with 11 bases between the two ends. From germline, CDR1 is WSHSY and CDR2 SAAADI. This CDR3 is CASSEGGGIEQYF. The CDR3 nucleotides read TGCGCCAGCAGTGAGGGAGGTGGCATCGAGCAGTACTTC.

The gene calls are TRBV19 and TRBJ2-1; D is possibly TRBD2 (7 bases). The V and J ends lost 5 bases and 7 bases respectively, with 21 bases between them. This CDR3 is built from 16 residues. The germline V gene has CDR1 LNHDA and CDR2 SQIVND (reference sequence). Here the CDR3 DNA reads TGTGCCAGTAGTCCAAGGGTGGGGGGGCCAAGAAATGAGCAGTTCTTC. It is translated as CASSPRVGGPRNEQFF.

The chain carries TRBV11-2 and TRBJ2-7; the D is unclear. This CDR3 is built from 15 residues. Germline loops: CDR1 SGHAT, CDR2 FQNNGV. The V gene lost 0 bases and the J gene lost 3 bases, with 12 bases spanning the gap. CDR3 amino acids: CASSLDRFENYEQYF. The CDR3 bases are TGTGCCAGCAGCTTAGATCGGTTCGAAAACTACGAGCAGTACTTC.

The rearrangement links TRBV28 to TRBJ1-2; 7 bases are shared with TRBD1. V trimming: 5 bases; J trimming: 2 bases; junction bases outside the gene matches: 11. CDR1 is MDHEN, CDR2 SYDVKM, per germline. The CDR3 contains 16 residues. CDR3 sequence: CASSLHSGQSNYGYTF. In DNA form, the CDR3 reads TGTGCCAGCAGTCTCCATTCGGGACAGTCGAACTATGGCTACACCTTC.

The V call is TRBV4-2, the J call TRBJ2-1; 12 nucleotides agree with TRBD2. Unmatched junction bases numbered 6, after V lost 3 bases and J lost 6 bases. The germline V gene has CDR1 LGHNA and CDR2 YNFKEQ. This CDR3 comprises 16 residues. The CDR3 DNA follows: TGTGCCAGCAGCCAGGCTAGCGGGGGGGCCTCCAATGAGCAGTTCTTC. It encodes CASSQASGGASNEQFF.

This clone was recorded a few times. The chain recombines TRBV6-5 with TRBJ2-7; tentatively, D is TRBD1 (5 bases). V lost 5 bases and J 5 bases, leaving 10 bases between the germline ends. The germline gives CDR1 MNHEY, CDR2 SVGAGI. The CDR3 loop spans 12 amino acids. CDR3 nucleotide sequence: TGTGCCAGCAGTATCTTGGGGCACGAGCAGTACTTC. Translating it yields CASSILGHEQYF.

This chain links TRBV9 with TRBJ2-3; a possible D gene is TRBD2 (6 bases). The CDR3 covers 14 residues. The V and J ends lost 7 bases and 2 bases respectively, with 14 bases between them. Germline V gene sequence: CDR1 SGDLS, CDR2 YYNGEE. The CDR3: CASGTGTATDTQYF. In DNA, the CDR3 is TGTGCCAGCGGCACGGGGACTGCCACAGATACGCAGTATTTT.

The CDR3 spells CASSEWGLRPGELFF. CDR3 in DNA: TGTGCCAGCAGTGAATGGGGACTGAGACCCGGGGAGCTGTTTTTT. The chain employs TRBV25-1 and TRBJ2-2; possible D gene TRBD2, 6 bases. Trimming took 1 base from V and 6 from J, leaving 12 bases between them. The germline V gene has CDR1 MGHDK and CDR2 SYGVNS. CDR3 length equals 15 residues. Looking up the rest from reference TRBV25-1 and TRBJ2-2 gives the full variable domain: EADIYQTPRYLVIGTGKKITLECSQTMGHDKMYWYQQDPGMELHLIHYSYGVNSTEKGDLSSESTVSRIRTEHFPLTLESARPSHTSQYLCASSEWGLRPGELFFGEGSRLTVL.

V is TRBV30 and J is TRBJ1-2; weak D call: TRBD1 (5 bases). CDR1 and CDR2 (germline): GTSNPN, SVGIG (reference sequence). Trimming shortened V by 4 bases and J by 0 bases, and 12 bases separated the two germline ends. The CDR3 consists of 14 residues. For the CDR3, the DNA is TGTGCCTGGACGCGGGGCAGAACTAACTATGGCTACACCTTC. It translates to CAWTRGRTNYGYTF. Drawing the rest from reference TRBV30 and TRBJ1-2, the complete variable domain is SQTIHQWPATLVQPVGSPLSLECTVEGTSNPNLYWYRQAAGRGLQLLFYSVGIGQISSEVPQNLSASRPQDRQFILSSKKLLLSDSGFYLCAWTRGRTNYGYTFGSGTRLTVV.

The chain has TRBV5-4 and TRBJ1-4; 9 bases agree with TRBD1. This CDR3 is built from 15 residues. V shed 1 base, J shed 8 bases, and the junction held 6 bases outside the gene matches. Germline values: CDR1 SGHNT, CDR2 YYREEE (reference sequence). The CDR3 loop is CASSLFGTGKEKLFF. The CDR3 nucleotides are TGTGCCAGCAGCTTGTTCGGGACAGGGAAAGAAAAACTGTTTTTT.

The genes are TRBV2 and TRBJ2-3, with TRBD2 identical over 11 bases. This CDR3 is built from 15 residues. Germline lookup yields CDR1 SNHLY and CDR2 FYNNEI. With V trimmed by 6 bases and J by 2 bases, 4 bases remained unmatched. The CDR3 coding sequence is TGTGCCAGCAGCGGACTAGCGGGCTACACAGATACGCAGTATTTT. This translates into CASSGLAGYTDTQYF.

The gene calls are TRBV30 and TRBJ2-7, with TRBD2 matching over 9 bases. The germline gives CDR1 GTSNPN, CDR2 SVGIG (reference sequence). CDR3 length: 15 amino acids. With V trimmed by 2 bases and J by 3 bases, 8 bases remained unmatched. The CDR3 reads CAWSYASGAFYEQYF. In DNA, the CDR3 is TGTGCCTGGAGTTATGCTAGCGGGGCCTTCTACGAGCAGTACTTC.

The rearrangement links TRBV5-1 to TRBJ1-1, with a tentative D call TRBD1 (6 bases). This CDR3 has 14 amino acids. Deletions cut 4 bases from V and 5 bases from J, with 15 bases between. CDR1 SGHRS and CDR2 YFSETQ come from the germline V gene. CDR3: CASSAEQGRTEAFF. CDR3 DNA: TGCGCCAGCAGCGCCGAACAGGGTCGGACTGAAGCTTTCTTT.

This clone appeared a single time. The V call is TRBV5-6, the J call TRBJ1-2; 9 bases agree with TRBD1. V trimming: 10 bases; J trimming: 8 bases; junction bases outside the gene matches: 18. The CDR3 sequence is 15 residues long. Germline assignment: CDR1 SGHDT and CDR2 YYEEEE. The CDR3 DNA sequence: TGTGCCGGGAAAACTCGGGACAGGGCTTTTAGGGGCTACACCTTC. This codes for CAGKTRDRAFRGYTF.

This clone was detected a few times. The chain is built from TRBV12-3 or TRBV12-4 and TRBJ1-2; 7 bases map to TRBD1. The CDR3 is 13 residues long. V was pared by 3 bases and J by 7 bases, with 5 bases of the junction left unmatched. CDR3 amino acids: CASSFGRGAGYTF. The CDR3 DNA follows: TGTGCCAGCAGTTTCGGCAGGGGGGCTGGCTACACCTTC.